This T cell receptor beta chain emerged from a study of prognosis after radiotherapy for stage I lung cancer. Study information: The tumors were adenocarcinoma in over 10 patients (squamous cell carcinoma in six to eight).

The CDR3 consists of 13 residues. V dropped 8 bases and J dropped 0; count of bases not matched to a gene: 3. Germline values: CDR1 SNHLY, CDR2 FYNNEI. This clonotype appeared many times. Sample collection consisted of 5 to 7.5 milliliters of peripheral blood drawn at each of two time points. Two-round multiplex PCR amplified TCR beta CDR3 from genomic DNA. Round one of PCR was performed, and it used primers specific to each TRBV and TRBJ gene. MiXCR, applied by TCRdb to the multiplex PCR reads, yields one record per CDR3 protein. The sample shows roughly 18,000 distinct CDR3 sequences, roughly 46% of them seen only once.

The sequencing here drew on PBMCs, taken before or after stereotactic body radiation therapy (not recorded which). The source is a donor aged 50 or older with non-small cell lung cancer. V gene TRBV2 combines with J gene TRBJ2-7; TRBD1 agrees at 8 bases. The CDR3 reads CASGTGVSYEQYF. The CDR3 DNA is TGTGCCAGCGGGACAGGAGTCTCCTACGAGCAGTACTTC.